This TCR beta chain was retrieved from a study of PD-1 blockade in mismatch repair-deficient tumors. The TCR-sequenced patients were a few responders to pembrolizumab. The count of this clone is one. This CDR3 contains 14 residues. The ends were cut back, 2 bases at V and 0 bases at J, with 7 bases in the middle. Germline CDR1 and CDR2: MDHEN and SYDVKM. Repertoires were generated with immunoSEQ multiplex PCR, while TCRdb's copy carries only in-frame clones and drops some. The table shows 80,000 to 100,000 clones, with 81% occurring only once. The input for sequencing was peripheral blood, taken 12 weeks after starting pembrolizumab. The V and J genes are TRBV28 and TRBJ1-1; unclear D gene. The TCR comes from an adult with mismatch repair-deficient cancer. The CDR3 DNA is TGTGCCAGCAGTTTAGGTCGGATGAACACTGAAGCTTTCTTT. As protein: CASSLGRMNTEAFF. Variable domain in full (rest from reference TRBV28 and TRBJ1-1): DVKVTQSSRYLVKRTGEKVFLECVQDMDHENMFWYRQDPGLGLRLIYFSYDVKMKEKGDIPEGYSVSREKKERFSLILESASTNQTSMYLCASSLGRMNTEAFFGQGTRLTVV.